These T cell receptor beta chains were read from a single sample in a study of T-cell reconstitution after alpha-beta-depleted transplantation in children. TCRdb processed the PCR reads anew with MiXCR; each CDR3 protein has one entry. The top ten hold just over 4.5% of the sample, which has 200,000 or so distinct CDR3 sequences, roughly 6% seen once. The material sequenced was PBMCs, taken before TCRalphabeta/CD19-depleted stem cell transplant. All receptors come from a girl under three years old with combined immunodeficiency, due to receive a stem cell transplant. Each CDR3 is given with its conserved first and last residue.

V,CDR3
TRBV29-1,CSVDRDSDYGYTF
TRBV13,CASSLWANGRNQPQHF
TRBV6-5,CVAEAGNEQFF
TRBV20-1,CSAREDSNSGGGTQYF
TRBV12-3/TRBV12-4,CASSYLAGGLREQYF
TRBV5-6,CASSHLTRDRGWYEQYF
TRBV6-6,CASRPQGTGELFF
TRBV29-1,CSVPVRGGTEAFF
TRBV24-1,CATSDGTSRADTQYF
TRBV15,CATSARTALNSPLHF
TRBV7-6,CASSLGWGRSNSPLHF